One and the same sample provided the 29 T cell receptor beta chains below, sequenced in a study of cytomegalovirus exposure and HLA in healthy donors. The PCR made use of 60 Vbeta and 13 Jbeta primers. This table comes from immunoSEQ multiplex PCR, and its TCRdb copy is limited to in-frame clones, with some not included. The sample has 120,000 to 150,000 clones, around four fifths seen once. The specimen sequenced was PBMCs. These receptors were collected from a male donor in good health and CMV-seronegative.

Points on this clone: At one end the junction does not follow the germline gene, possibly because of a read error. The genes are TRBV7-9 and TRBJ1-2, with D tentatively TRBD1 (5 bases). This CDR3 is built from 12 residues. CDR1 is SEHNR and CDR2 is FQNEAQ in the germline V gene (reference sequence). The CDR3 protein is CSSSLTAYGYTF. The CDR3, as DNA: TGTTCCAGCAGCTTGACAGCCTATGGCTACACCTTC.

This clone was observed a single time. The junction differs from germline at one of its ends, possibly a read error. This chain connects TRBV5-1 to TRBJ2-3; TRBD2 aligns across 13 bases. CDR1 is SGHRS and CDR2 is YFSETQ in the germline V gene. The length of the CDR3 is 18 residues. The CDR3 DNA follows: TGCACCAGCAGCTCACGGACTAGCGGGAGTGGTTTCACAGATACGCAGTATTTT. It is translated as CTSSSRTSGSGFTDTQYF.

This rearrangement joins TRBV2 to TRBJ1-4; D possibly corresponds to TRBD1 (6 bases). There are 16 residues in the CDR3. V gave up 6 bases and J gave up 6 bases, with 20 bases separating them. Germline CDR1 reads SNHLY; CDR2 reads FYNNEI. In nucleotides, the CDR3 is TGTGCCAGCAGGTTGGGGTCTGGGGCAGGGGATGAAAAACTGTTTTTT. Translated, it gives CASRLGSGAGDEKLFF.

The chain is built from TRBV18 and TRBJ1-1, with no clear D. Trimming left V 2 bases short and J 1 base short, with 5 bases between. CDR3 length: 13 amino acids. Germline V gene sequence: CDR1 KGHSH, CDR2 LQKENI. The CDR3 DNA follows: TGTGCCAGCTCACCAACAGAGAACACTGAAGCTTTCTTT. This codes for CASSPTENTEAFF.

The chain recombines TRBV15 with TRBJ2-7; 8 positions match TRBD2. V was clipped by 0 bases and J by 9 bases; unmatched bases: 10. The germline V gene encodes CDR1 LNHNV and CDR2 YYDKDF (reference sequence). This CDR3 has 15 residues. The CDR3 DNA follows: TGTGCCACCAGCAGAGATCGCGGACTAGCCCCGCGGCAGTACTTC. Protein product: CATSRDRGLAPRQYF.

The chain uses TRBV7-2 and TRBJ1-2; 7 positions match TRBD1. Looked up from germline, CDR1 is SGHTA and CDR2 is FQGNSA. V lost 1 base, J lost 8 bases, and 1 base stayed unmatched. The CDR3 loop spans 12 amino acids. The CDR3 sequence is CASSLETGGYTF. DNA of the CDR3: TGTGCCAGCAGCTTAGAGACAGGGGGCTACACCTTC.

The rearrangement uses TRBV7-9 and TRBJ2-3, with 10 bases lining up with TRBD2. Looked up from germline, CDR1 is SEHNR and CDR2 is FQNEAQ (reference sequence). J was trimmed by 4 bases and V by 5 bases; bases with no gene match: 3. There are 14 residues in the CDR3. CDR3: CASSKGTSADTQYF. DNA of the CDR3: TGTGCCAGCAGCAAAGGGACTAGCGCAGATACGCAGTATTTT.

The J gene is TRBJ1-6, the V gene TRBV7-2, with 7 bases aligning to TRBD1. This CDR3 is built from 16 residues. V lost 5 bases and J lost 8; bases outside the gene matches: 12. Looked up from germline, CDR1 is SGHTA and CDR2 is FQGNSA. This CDR3 reads CASSNSPRGKDSPLHF. The CDR3 DNA sequence: TGTGCCAGCAGCAATAGCCCCAGGGGGAAAGATTCACCCCTCCACTTT.

This clone was recorded once. The V call is TRBV9, the J call TRBJ1-5; 10 bases align to TRBD1. The germline V gene has CDR1 SGDLS and CDR2 YYNGEE. The CDR3 length is 15 residues. V lost 4 bases, J lost 4 bases, and 5 bases stayed unmatched. CDR3 nucleotide sequence: TGTGCCAGCAGCATTGGGACAGGGGTTAATCAGCCCCAGCATTTT. Protein sequence: CASSIGTGVNQPQHF.

The V and J genes are TRBV15 and TRBJ2-5; a weak D match, TRBD1 (6 bases). The germline gives CDR1 LNHNV, CDR2 YYDKDF (reference sequence). V was cut by 0 bases and J by 4 bases, with 15 bases left in between. CDR3 length: 16 amino acids. CDR3 nucleotides: TGTGCCACCAGCAGAGATCGCACAGGGACGGGAGAGACCCAGTACTTC. The encoded protein is CATSRDRTGTGETQYF.

The rearrangement uses TRBV4-3 and TRBJ2-1; D not certain. The CDR3 sequence is 13 residues long. The V and J ends lost 0 bases and 13 bases respectively, with 13 bases between them. Germline CDR1 and CDR2: LGHNA and YSLEER. The CDR3 sequence: CASSQDLYIVQFF. The CDR3 DNA is TGCGCCAGCAGCCAAGATCTTTACATTGTTCAGTTCTTC.

The V and J genes are TRBV4-2 and TRBJ2-2; possible D gene TRBD2, 6 bases. The CDR3 extends over 16 amino acids. The V gene's germline CDR1 is LGHNA and CDR2 YNFKEQ. Deletions cut 1 base from V and 5 bases from J, with 14 bases between. This chain's CDR3 is CASSQGSDGGTGELFF. The CDR3 DNA follows: TGTGCCAGCAGCCAAGGATCCGATGGGGGGACCGGGGAGCTGTTTTTT.

The rearrangement joins TRBV14 to TRBJ2-2; D possibly corresponds to TRBD2 (6 bases). CDR3 length equals 15 residues. The V end was cut by 4 bases, the J end by 2 bases, with 11 bases between. Germline values: CDR1 SGHDN, CDR2 FVKESK. This chain's CDR3 is CASSLGTVNTGELFF. The CDR3 DNA reads as TGTGCCAGCAGCCTCGGGACTGTCAACACCGGGGAGCTGTTTTTT.

The rearrangement joins TRBV30 to TRBJ2-7, with 7 bases lining up with TRBD1. The V and J ends lost 8 bases and 5 bases, in that order; junction bases with no gene match: 9. Germline V CDR1 and CDR2: GTSNPN, SVGIG (reference sequence). The CDR3 covers 12 residues. CDR3 coding DNA: TGTGCCGTGACAGGGTGGTCCCACGAGCAGTACTTC. Translated, it gives CAVTGWSHEQYF. Combining the CDR3 with reference TRBV30 and TRBJ2-7 gives the whole variable domain SQTIHQWPATLVQPVGSPLSLECTVEGTSNPNLYWYRQAAGRGLQLLFYSVGIGQISSEVPQNLSASRPQDRQFILSSKKLLLSDSGFYLCAVTGWSHEQYFGPGTRLTVT.

This clone was seen once. The gene calls are TRBV5-4 and TRBJ1-4, with 9 bases lining up with TRBD1. Germline CDR1 and CDR2: SGHNT and YYREEE (reference sequence). With 4 bases clipped from V and 3 bases from J, the junction kept 7 bases outside the gene matches. The CDR3 loop spans 16 amino acids. The chain's CDR3 is CASSTGTGTSNEKLFF. For the CDR3, the DNA is TGTGCCAGCAGCACCGGGACAGGGACCTCTAATGAAAAACTGTTTTTT.

This chain links TRBV15 with TRBJ2-3; 10 bases line up with TRBD1. V shed 2 bases and J 6 bases; nucleotides not matched to a gene: 14. Germline V gene sequence: CDR1 LNHNV, CDR2 YYDKDF (reference sequence). The CDR3 covers 18 residues. Here the CDR3 DNA reads TGTGCCACCAGCAGATCCCGTTTCGACAGGGGGCTCGGGGATACGCAGTATTTT. This sequence encodes CATSRSRFDRGLGDTQYF.

The chain is built from TRBV7-8 and TRBJ2-7; no clear D gene. V was cut by 5 bases and J by 2 bases, with 16 bases left in between. The CDR3 is 15 amino acids. Germline V gives CDR1 SGHVS, CDR2 FQNEAQ. CDR3 sequence: CASSPDVGGTYEQYF. The CDR3, as DNA: TGTGCCAGCAGCCCAGACGTAGGCGGTACCTACGAGCAGTACTTC.

V and J are TRBV4-1 and TRBJ1-2; D ambiguous. Germline assignment: CDR1 MGHRA and CDR2 YSYEKL. CDR3 size: 14 residues. Trimming removed 4 bases at V and 5 bases at J, with 14 bases between. The CDR3 protein is CASSPPNEAYGYTF. DNA of the CDR3: TGCGCCAGCAGCCCCCCGAACGAGGCGTATGGCTACACCTTC.

The chain recombines TRBV7-2 with TRBJ2-1, with 8 bases fitting TRBD1. The germline CDR1 and CDR2 sequences are SGHTA and FQGNSA. This CDR3 comprises 15 residues. J was trimmed by 7 bases and V by 6 bases; bases with no gene match: 11. CDR3 bases: TGTGCCAGCAGGTCTGCAGGGGGCTCTGGGAATGAGCAGTTCTTC. This codes for CASRSAGGSGNEQFF.

The rearrangement uses TRBV4-1 and TRBJ2-7; TRBD1 matches 10 bases. Unmatched junction bases numbered 10, after V lost 4 bases and J lost 7 bases. In germline, CDR1 is MGHRA, CDR2 YSYEKL. CDR3 length: 15 amino acids. This chain's CDR3 is CASSLRGDRGSEQYF. The CDR3, as DNA: TGCGCCAGCAGCCTGAGGGGGGACAGGGGATCTGAGCAGTACTTC.

The V call is TRBV7-9, the J call TRBJ1-4; no firm D call. In germline, CDR1 is SEHNR, CDR2 FQNEAQ (reference sequence). With 6 bases removed from V and 0 bases from J, the gap between germline ends came to 5 bases. The CDR3 consists of 13 residues. The CDR3 sequence: CASRRATNEKLFF. DNA for the CDR3: TGTGCCAGCAGGAGGGCAACTAATGAAAAACTGTTTTTT.

This clone was seen more than once but under ten times. The rearrangement uses TRBV7-9 and TRBJ1-2; D is possibly TRBD1 (6 bases). This CDR3 is 17 amino acids long. Germline assignment: CDR1 SEHNR and CDR2 FQNEAQ (reference sequence). V was pared by 5 bases and J by 1 base, with 20 bases between. The chain's CDR3 is CASSPPKTGRSNYGYTF. Written as DNA, the CDR3 is TGTGCCAGCAGCCCCCCAAAGACAGGCCGGAGTAACTATGGCTACACCTTC.

The V call is TRBV5-1, the J call TRBJ1-1; D unresolved. CDR1 is SGHRS and CDR2 is YFSETQ in the germline V gene. Trimming left V 0 bases short and J 2 bases short, with 11 bases between. This CDR3 has 15 amino acids. CDR3 loop: CASSLDPGLNTEAFF. Here the CDR3 DNA reads TGCGCCAGCAGCTTGGATCCCGGACTAAACACTGAAGCTTTCTTT.

This chain links TRBV19 with TRBJ2-1, with D possibly being TRBD2 (5 bases). This CDR3 is 13 amino acids long. CDR1 and CDR2 (germline): LNHDA, SQIVND (reference sequence). The germline V and J ends were trimmed by 4 bases and 2 bases, with 6 bases remaining between them. CDR3: CASSRGTYNEQFF. In DNA form, the CDR3 reads TGTGCCAGTAGTAGAGGGACCTACAATGAGCAGTTCTTC.

The chain uses TRBV6-6 and TRBJ2-5, with D perhaps matching TRBD2 (6 bases). V gave up 0 bases and J gave up 5 bases, with 10 bases separating them. Germline V gene data show CDR1 as MNHNY and CDR2 as SVGAGI (reference sequence). The CDR3 extends over 14 amino acids. The CDR3 DNA follows: TGTGCCAGCAGTTACTCACAGGAGGGGGAGACCCAGTACTTC. Protein: CASSYSQEGETQYF.

CDR3 nucleotides: TGTGCCAGCAGTTTATCGCCGGGTGGCGGGACCTACGAGCAGTACTTC. Protein sequence: CASSLSPGGGTYEQYF. V is TRBV27 and J is TRBJ2-7; maybe TRBD2 (6 bases). V lost 0 bases and J 2 bases, leaving 14 bases between the germline ends. CDR1 and CDR2 from the germline V gene are MNHEY and SMNVEV (reference sequence). The CDR3 runs to 16 residues.

V usage is TRBV28 and J usage is TRBJ2-7; 10 bases map to TRBD2. The J segment lost 5 bases and the V segment lost 5 bases, leaving 3 bases of the junction unmatched. There are 13 residues in the CDR3. CDR1 MDHEN and CDR2 SYDVKM come from the germline V gene. The CDR3 here is CASSPGLANEQYF. CDR3 DNA: TGTGCCAGCAGTCCGGGACTAGCGAACGAGCAGTACTTC.

Here the CDR3 reads CASLASGTDTQYF. The CDR3 DNA reads TGTGCCAGCTTGGCTAGCGGCACAGATACGCAGTATTTT. The chain is built from TRBV11-2 and TRBJ2-3; D perhaps matches TRBD2 (6 bases). This CDR3 contains 13 residues. CDR1 is SGHAT and CDR2 is FQNNGV in the germline V gene. V was shortened by 8 bases and J by 1 base, with 10 bases between the two germline ends.

This chain joins TRBV5-6 and TRBJ2-2, with D perhaps matching TRBD1 (6 bases). V lost 4 bases and J lost 7, with 23 bases in between. CDR1 is SGHDT, CDR2 YYEEEE, per germline. The CDR3 is 17 amino acids. This CDR3 is CASSPTTGISVIGELFF. CDR3 nucleotides: TGTGCCAGCAGCCCAACTACAGGGATTTCAGTCATCGGGGAGCTGTTTTTT.